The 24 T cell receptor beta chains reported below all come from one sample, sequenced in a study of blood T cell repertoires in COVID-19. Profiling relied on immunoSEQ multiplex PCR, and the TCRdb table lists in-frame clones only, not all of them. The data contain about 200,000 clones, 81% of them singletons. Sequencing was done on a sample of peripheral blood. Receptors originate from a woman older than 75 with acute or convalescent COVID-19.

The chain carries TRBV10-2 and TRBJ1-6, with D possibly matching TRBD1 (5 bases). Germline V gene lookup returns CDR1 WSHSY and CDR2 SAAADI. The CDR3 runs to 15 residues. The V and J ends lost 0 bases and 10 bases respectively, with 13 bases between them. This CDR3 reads CASSESGGSGSPLHF. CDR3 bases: TGCGCCAGCAGTGAGTCTGGGGGGAGTGGGTCACCCCTCCACTTT.

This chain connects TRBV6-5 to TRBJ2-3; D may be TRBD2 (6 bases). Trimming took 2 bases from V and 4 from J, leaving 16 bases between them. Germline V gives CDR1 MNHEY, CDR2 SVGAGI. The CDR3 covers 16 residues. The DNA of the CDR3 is TGTGCCAGCAGTTACGCCTGGCGGGGACGGGCAGATACGCAGTATTTT. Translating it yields CASSYAWRGRADTQYF.

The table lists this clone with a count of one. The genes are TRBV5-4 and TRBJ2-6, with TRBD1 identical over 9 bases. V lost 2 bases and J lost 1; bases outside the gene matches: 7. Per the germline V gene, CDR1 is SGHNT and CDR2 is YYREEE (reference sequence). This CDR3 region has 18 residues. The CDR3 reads CASSFGQGKGSGANVLTF. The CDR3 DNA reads TGTGCCAGCAGCTTCGGACAGGGGAAGGGATCTGGGGCCAACGTCCTGACTTTC.

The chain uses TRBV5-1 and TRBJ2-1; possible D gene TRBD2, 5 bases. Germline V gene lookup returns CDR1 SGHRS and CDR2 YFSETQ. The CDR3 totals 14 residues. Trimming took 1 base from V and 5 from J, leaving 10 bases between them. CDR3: CASSLSGVDNEQFF. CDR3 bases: TGCGCCAGCAGCTTGTCCGGGGTGGACAATGAGCAGTTCTTC.

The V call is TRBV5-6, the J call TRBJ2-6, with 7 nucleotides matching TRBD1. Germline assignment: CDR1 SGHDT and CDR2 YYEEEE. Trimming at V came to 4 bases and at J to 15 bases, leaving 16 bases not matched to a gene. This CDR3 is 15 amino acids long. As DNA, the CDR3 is TGTGCCAGCAGCCTACCCGGGACAGCAACCCTCCACCTGACTTTC. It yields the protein CASSLPGTATLHLTF.

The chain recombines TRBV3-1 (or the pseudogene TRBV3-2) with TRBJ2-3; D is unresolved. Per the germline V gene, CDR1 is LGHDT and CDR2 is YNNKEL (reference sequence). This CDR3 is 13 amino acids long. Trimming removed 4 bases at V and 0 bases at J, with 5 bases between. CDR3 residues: CASSPISTDTQYF. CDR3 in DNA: TGTGCCAGCAGCCCTATCAGCACAGATACGCAGTATTTT.

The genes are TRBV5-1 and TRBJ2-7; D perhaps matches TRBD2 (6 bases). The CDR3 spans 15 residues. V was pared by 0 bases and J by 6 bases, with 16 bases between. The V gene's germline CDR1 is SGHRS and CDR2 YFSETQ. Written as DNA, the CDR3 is TGCGCCAGCAGCTTGGAGCGGGCACAGACCCCCGAGCAGTACTTC. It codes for CASSLERAQTPEQYF. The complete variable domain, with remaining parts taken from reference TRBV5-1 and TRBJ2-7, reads KAGVTQTPRYLIKTRGQQVTLSCSPISGHRSVSWYQQTPGQGLQFLFEYFSETQRNKGNFPGRFSGRQFSNSRSEMNVSTLELGDSALYLCASSLERAQTPEQYFGPGTRLTVT.

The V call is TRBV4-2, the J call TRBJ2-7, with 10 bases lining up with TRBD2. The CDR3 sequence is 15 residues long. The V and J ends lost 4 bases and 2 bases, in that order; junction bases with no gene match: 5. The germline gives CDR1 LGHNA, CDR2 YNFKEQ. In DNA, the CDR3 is TGTGCCAGCAGCCCCTGGACTAGCGGTACCTACGAGCAGTACTTC. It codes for CASSPWTSGTYEQYF.

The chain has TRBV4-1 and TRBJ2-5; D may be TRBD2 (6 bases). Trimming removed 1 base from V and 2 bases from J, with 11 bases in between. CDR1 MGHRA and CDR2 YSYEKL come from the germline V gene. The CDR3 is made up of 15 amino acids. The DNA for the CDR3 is TGCGCCAGCAGCCAAGGACGGGGGTGGCAAGAGACCCAGTACTTC. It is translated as CASSQGRGWQETQYF.

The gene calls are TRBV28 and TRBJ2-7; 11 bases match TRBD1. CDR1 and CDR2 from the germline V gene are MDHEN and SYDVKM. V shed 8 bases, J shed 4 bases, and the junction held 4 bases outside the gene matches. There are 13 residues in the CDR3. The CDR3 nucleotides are TGTGCCAGCTGGGACAGGGGGATGTACGAGCAGTACTTC. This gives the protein CASWDRGMYEQYF.

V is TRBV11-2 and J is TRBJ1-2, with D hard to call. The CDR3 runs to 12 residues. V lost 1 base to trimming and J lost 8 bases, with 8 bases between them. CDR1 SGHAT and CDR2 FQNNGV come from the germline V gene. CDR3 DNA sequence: TGTGCCAGCAGCTTAGTACCGGGGGGCTACACCTTC. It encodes CASSLVPGGYTF.

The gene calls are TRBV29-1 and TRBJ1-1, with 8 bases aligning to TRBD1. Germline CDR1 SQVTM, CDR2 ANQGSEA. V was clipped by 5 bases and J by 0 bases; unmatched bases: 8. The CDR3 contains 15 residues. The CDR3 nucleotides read TGCAGCGTTTCCGGACAGGGACCAATGAACACTGAAGCTTTCTTT. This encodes CSVSGQGPMNTEAFF.

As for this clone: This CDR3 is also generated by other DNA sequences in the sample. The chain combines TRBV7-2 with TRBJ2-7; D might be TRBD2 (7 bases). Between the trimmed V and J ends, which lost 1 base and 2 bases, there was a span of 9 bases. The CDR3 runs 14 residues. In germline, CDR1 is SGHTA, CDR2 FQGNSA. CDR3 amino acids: CASSLGGGPYEQYF. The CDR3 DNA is TGTGCCAGCAGCTTAGGCGGGGGCCCCTACGAGCAGTACTTC. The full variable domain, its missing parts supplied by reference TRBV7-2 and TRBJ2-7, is GAGVSQSPSNKVTEKGKDVELRCDPISGHTALYWYRQSLGQGLEFLIYFQGNSAPDKSGLPSDRFSAERTGGSVSTLTIQRTQQEDSAVYLCASSLGGGPYEQYFGPGTRLTVT.

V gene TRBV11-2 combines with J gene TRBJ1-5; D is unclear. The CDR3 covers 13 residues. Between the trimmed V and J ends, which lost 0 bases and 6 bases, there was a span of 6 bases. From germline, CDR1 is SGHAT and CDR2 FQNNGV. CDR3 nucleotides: TGTGCCAGCAGCTTAGATCTAACTCAGCCCCAGCATTTT. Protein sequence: CASSLDLTQPQHF. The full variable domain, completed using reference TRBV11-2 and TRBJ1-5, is EAGVAQSPRYKIIEKRQSVAFWCNPISGHATLYWYQQILGQGPKLLIQFQNNGVVDDSQLPKDRFSAERLKGVDSTLKIQPAKLEDSAVYLCASSLDLTQPQHFGDGTRLSIL.

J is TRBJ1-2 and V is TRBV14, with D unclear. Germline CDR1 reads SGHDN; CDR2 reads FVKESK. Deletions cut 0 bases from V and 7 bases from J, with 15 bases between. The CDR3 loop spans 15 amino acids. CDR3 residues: CASSQDYRNPPGYTF. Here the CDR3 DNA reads TGTGCCAGCAGCCAAGATTACAGAAACCCTCCTGGCTACACCTTC.

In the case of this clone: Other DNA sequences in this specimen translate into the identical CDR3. As DNA, the CDR3 is TGTGCCAGCAGCCTCGGACAGGGTAATTCACCCCTCCACTTT. Its translation is CASSLGQGNSPLHF. V and J are TRBV27 and TRBJ1-6, with TRBD1 identical over 8 bases. CDR1 and CDR2 (germline): MNHEY, SMNVEV (reference sequence). V lost 6 bases to trimming and J lost 6 bases; unmatched junction nucleotides: 4. The CDR3 covers 14 residues.

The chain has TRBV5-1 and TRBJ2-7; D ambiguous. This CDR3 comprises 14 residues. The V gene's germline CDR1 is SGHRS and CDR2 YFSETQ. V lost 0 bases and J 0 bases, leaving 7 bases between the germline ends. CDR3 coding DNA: TGCGCCAGCAGCTTGGATGTCAGCTCCTACGAGCAGTACTTC. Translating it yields CASSLDVSSYEQYF.

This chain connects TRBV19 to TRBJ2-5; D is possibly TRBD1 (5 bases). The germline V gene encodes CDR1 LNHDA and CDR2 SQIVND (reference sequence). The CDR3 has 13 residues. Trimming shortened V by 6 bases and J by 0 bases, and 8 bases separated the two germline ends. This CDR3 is CASSWTNQETQYF. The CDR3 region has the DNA TGTGCCAGTAGCTGGACAAACCAAGAGACCCAGTACTTC.

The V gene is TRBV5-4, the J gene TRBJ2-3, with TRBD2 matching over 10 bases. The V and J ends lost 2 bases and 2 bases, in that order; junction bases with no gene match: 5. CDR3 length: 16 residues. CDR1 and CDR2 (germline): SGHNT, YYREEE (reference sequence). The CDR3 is CASSFKLAGPTDTQYF. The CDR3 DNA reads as TGTGCCAGCAGCTTTAAACTAGCGGGACCCACAGATACGCAGTATTTT.

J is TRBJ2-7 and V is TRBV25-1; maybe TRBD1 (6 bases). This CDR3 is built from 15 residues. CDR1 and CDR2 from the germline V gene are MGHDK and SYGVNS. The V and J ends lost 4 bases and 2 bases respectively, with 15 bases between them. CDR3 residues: CASSGWDIRPYEQYF. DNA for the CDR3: TGTGCCAGCAGTGGTTGGGACATTCGCCCCTACGAGCAGTACTTC.

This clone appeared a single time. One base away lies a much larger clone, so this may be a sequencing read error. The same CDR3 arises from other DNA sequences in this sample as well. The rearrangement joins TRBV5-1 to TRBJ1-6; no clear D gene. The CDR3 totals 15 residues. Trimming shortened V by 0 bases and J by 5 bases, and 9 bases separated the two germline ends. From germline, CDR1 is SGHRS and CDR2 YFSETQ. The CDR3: CASSLDRVDNSPLHF. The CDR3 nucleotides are TGCGCCAGCAGCTTGGACAGAGTAGATAATTCACCCCTCCACTTT.

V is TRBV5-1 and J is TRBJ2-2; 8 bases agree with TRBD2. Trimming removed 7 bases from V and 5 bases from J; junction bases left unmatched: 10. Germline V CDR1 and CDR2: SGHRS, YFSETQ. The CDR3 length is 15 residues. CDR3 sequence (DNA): TGCGCCAGCCGCGAAAGCGGGGGAGAGACCGGGGAGCTGTTTTTT. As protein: CASRESGGETGELFF.

CDR3 sequence: CATSLSRRGYTF. The CDR3 DNA sequence: TGTGCCACCTCCCTATCCCGTCGAGGCTACACCTTC. The gene calls are TRBV12-3 or TRBV12-4 and TRBJ1-2; no reliable D call. V was pared by 10 bases and J by 8 bases, with 17 bases between. This CDR3 spans 12 amino acids.

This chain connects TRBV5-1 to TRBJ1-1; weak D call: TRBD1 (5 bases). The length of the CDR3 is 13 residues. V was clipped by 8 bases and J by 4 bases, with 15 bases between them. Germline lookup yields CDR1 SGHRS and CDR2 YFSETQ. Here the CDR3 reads CASATDGGTEAFF. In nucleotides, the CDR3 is TGCGCCAGTGCAACAGACGGGGGCACTGAAGCTTTCTTT.